The clone carrying this T cell receptor beta chain occurred a few times. Its antigen is not known. The source of the sample is a study of T cell repertoires in cytomegalovirus infection. Across the study: From public TCR beta signatures came an indication of both CMV infection and matching HLA type. The study's findings and limits: There were HLA-C-restricted CMV-specific TCR beta clonotypes dominating the ex vivo response.

TCRdb analysed the reads with MiXCR anew, one entry per CDR3 protein. The table has around 500,000 distinct CDR3 sequences, roughly 43% seen once. This CDR3 is built from 13 residues. The germline CDR1 and CDR2 sequences are SGHTA and FQGNSA. V was cut by 5 bases and J by 2 bases, with 8 bases left in between. This receptor was obtained from a human donor in good health (CMV status not recorded). Some clones in this sample may be carry-over from other donors' samples. This chain joins TRBV7-2 and TRBJ2-3, with no clear D. The sample here was cultured PBMCs, taken from culture after CMV antigen stimulation. For the CDR3, the DNA is TGTGCCAGCAGCGGCTACTTCACAGATACGCAGTATTTT. Its translation is CASSGYFTDTQYF.